The clone carrying this T cell receptor beta chain was detected ten times or more. This specimen belongs to a study of T cell repertoires in cytomegalovirus infection. Each CDR3 protein is one row after TCRdb ran MiXCR on the reads. The data show 500,000 to 600,000 distinct CDR3 sequences, with 16% seen just once and about 24% held by the top ten. CDR3 length: 14 amino acids. Germline CDR1 MNHEY, CDR2 SMNVEV (reference sequence). The V gene end was trimmed by 5 bases and the J gene end by 3 bases; junction bases not matched to a gene: 4. Sequencing was carried out using CD8+ T cells from PBMCs. This clonotype originated in a human donor in good health (CMV status not recorded). Some clones in this sample may be carry-over from other donors' samples. The chain has TRBV27 and TRBJ1-5; the match to TRBD1 covers 7 bases. CDR3 sequence reads: CASSPGQVNQPQHF. DNA of the CDR3: TGTGCCAGCAGTCCCGGACAGGTCAATCAGCCCCAGCATTTT.